A selection of T cell receptor beta chains follows, all from one sample in a study of T cell responses to AZD1222 COVID-19 vaccine. Assay used: immunoSEQ multiplex PCR; TCRdb lists only in-frame clones, some missing. The sample holds about 120,000 clones, 91% seen once. The sample in question was peripheral blood, obtained on day 0 of AZD1222 vaccination. These receptors were collected from an adult in good health. The CDR3 runs from the conserved cysteine through the conserved F or W. Fields, in order: V gene, J gene, D gene, clone size, CDR3 protein, CDR3 DNA. The D gene is left open where the match is weak. Expanded clones get a size class; other rows say once, few or many, or leave the size out.

TRBV24-1	TRBJ1-5	-	-	CATSESGPGRVFQPQHF	TGTGCCACCAGTGAGTCCGGACCAGGACGGGTATTTCAGCCCCAGCATTTT
TRBV3-1/TRBV3-2	TRBJ1-2	-	-	CASSPEGIGGYTF	TGTGCCAGCAGTCCGGAAGGGATTGGAGGCTACACCTTC
TRBV27	TRBJ2-3	TRBD2	-	CASSLTLGLAGINTQYF	TGTGCCAGCAGTTTAACATTGGGACTAGCGGGAATAAATACGCAGTATTTT
TRBV6-5	TRBJ1-2	-	-	CASFGRRNHGYTF	TGTGCCAGCTTTGGTCGCAGGAACCATGGCTACACCTTC
TRBV12-5	TRBJ2-1	TRBD2	-	CASGLVTSGRRNEQFF	TGTGCTAGTGGTTTGGTGACTAGCGGGAGAAGGAATGAGCAGTTCTTC
TRBV11-2	TRBJ1-4	-	-	CASSLLGGWIQESNEKLFF	TGTGCCAGCAGCTTACTCGGTGGGTGGATCCAGGAGTCTAATGAAAAACTGTTTTTT
TRBV28	TRBJ2-1	TRBD2	-	CASLPGTTPVEQFF	TGTGCCTCCCTCCCCGGGACTACCCCAGTTGAGCAGTTCTTC
TRBV7-9	TRBJ1-6	-	-	CASSLVVGVNNSPLHF	TGTGCCAGCAGCTTAGTGGTCGGCGTAAATAATTCACCCCTCCACTTT
TRBV30	TRBJ2-7	-	-	CAWSDAGNYEQYF	TGTGCCTGGAGTGACGCGGGGAACTACGAGCAGTACTTC
TRBV3-1/TRBV3-2	TRBJ1-1	-	-	CASSQGARNTEAFF	TGTGCCAGCAGCCAAGGAGCACGGAACACTGAAGCTTTCTTT
TRBV19	TRBJ1-5	-	once	CASSIRASSSYSNQPQHF	TGTGCCAGTAGTATTCGGGCCAGTTCGTCTTACAGCAATCAGCCCCAGCATTTT
TRBV19	TRBJ2-3	-	-	CASSIVEGGLTDTQYF	TGTGCCAGTAGTATAGTAGAGGGGGGCCTCACAGATACGCAGTATTTT
TRBV12-3/TRBV12-4	TRBJ1-5	-	-	CASSLRDNQPQHF	TGTGCCAGCAGTCTACGAGACAATCAGCCCCAGCATTTT
TRBV5-6	TRBJ2-7	-	-	CASSSRTGALYEQYF	TGTGCCAGCAGCTCGCGGACGGGAGCTCTCTACGAGCAGTACTTC
TRBV5-1	TRBJ2-2	-	-	CASTFDIPPNTGELFF	TGCGCCAGCACCTTCGATATTCCCCCGAACACCGGGGAGCTGTTTTTT
TRBV12-3/TRBV12-4	TRBJ1-2	-	-	CASSFSRIHGYTF	TGTGCCAGCAGTTTTTCCCGGATCCACGGCTACACCTTC
TRBV9	TRBJ1-2	-	-	CASDSQSAGRRTNYGYTF	TGTGCCAGCGACTCCCAGAGTGCGGGCCGCCGAACTAACTATGGCTACACCTTC
TRBV6-5	TRBJ2-7	-	-	CASSYGATEQYF	TGTGCCAGCAGTTACGGTGCGACCGAGCAGTACTTC
TRBV5-1	TRBJ2-2	TRBD2	-	CASSLATGGPIGELFF	TGCGCCAGCAGCTTGGCCACGGGAGGGCCAATCGGGGAGCTGTTTTTT
TRBV5-1	TRBJ1-5	-	-	CASSLGPQRGNQPQHF	TGCGCCAGCTCCCTGGGCCCCCAAAGAGGGAATCAGCCCCAGCATTTT
TRBV27	TRBJ2-2	TRBD2	-	CASSLFSGRALDGELFF	TGTGCCAGCAGTTTATTTTCCGGGAGGGCGTTGGACGGGGAGCTGTTTTTT
TRBV9	TRBJ1-2	TRBD1	-	CASSEAGGEDLMRYTF	TGTGCCAGCAGCGAGGCAGGGGGCGAGGACCTTATGCGCTACACCTTC
TRBV2	TRBJ1-1	-	-	CASSEWRDPTEAFF	TGTGCCAGCAGTGAATGGCGGGATCCCACTGAAGCTTTCTTT
TRBV3-1/TRBV3-2	TRBJ2-1	-	-	CASSPRGQYNEQFF	TGTGCCAGCAGCCCCAGGGGTCAGTACAATGAGCAGTTCTTC
TRBV5-1	TRBJ2-6	-	-	CASSPGISGANVLTF	TGCGCCAGCAGCCCAGGGATTTCTGGGGCCAACGTCCTGACTTTC
TRBV29-1	TRBJ1-1	-	-	CSGGWNTEAFF	TGCAGCGGCGGGTGGAACACTGAAGCTTTCTTT
TRBV9	TRBJ2-3	TRBD1	-	CASTPGTENTDTQYF	TGTGCCAGCACACCCGGGACAGAGAACACAGATACGCAGTATTTT
TRBV7-2	TRBJ2-5	TRBD2	-	CASRSSGRIGETQYF	TGTGCCAGCAGATCGAGCGGGAGGATCGGTGAGACCCAGTACTTC
TRBV6-6	TRBJ1-2	-	-	CASSYQGHGYTF	TGTGCCAGCAGTTACCAGGGGCATGGCTACACCTTC
TRBV5-6	TRBJ2-7	-	-	CASSLGHSSYEQYF	TGTGCCAGCAGCTTGGGGCACAGCTCCTACGAGCAGTACTTC
TRBV25-1	TRBJ1-3	-	-	CASGWTTGNTIYF	TGTGCCAGCGGGTGGACAACTGGAAACACCATATATTTT
TRBV3-1/TRBV3-2	TRBJ1-6	TRBD1	-	CASSQSSPGTGASPLHF	TGTGCCAGCAGCCAATCATCCCCTGGGACAGGGGCCTCACCCCTCCACTTT
TRBV6-5	TRBJ1-2	-	-	CASSPGTVGYTF	TGTGCCAGCAGTCCCGGGACGGTTGGCTACACCTTC
TRBV7-3	TRBJ2-7	TRBD1	few	CASSIKGTGGYEQYF	TGTGCCAGCAGCATTAAAGGGACAGGGGGCTACGAGCAGTACTTC
TRBV18	TRBJ1-5	-	-	CASSPGDQGTPQHF	TGTGCCAGCTCACCCGGGGACCAGGGTACGCCCCAGCATTTT
TRBV5-1	TRBJ1-2	-	-	CASRPGLVGYTF	TGCGCCAGCAGACCAGGGTTGGTTGGCTACACCTTC
TRBV4-2	TRBJ2-4	-	-	CASSPRVAAESTELAKNIQYF	TGTGCCAGCAGCCCTCGGGTGGCGGCCGAATCAACGGAGCTAGCCAAAAACATTCAGTACTTC
TRBV11-2	TRBJ1-1	-	-	CASSPRRGLNTEAFF	TGTGCCAGCAGCCCCAGGAGGGGACTGAACACTGAAGCTTTCTTT
TRBV7-9	TRBJ2-7	-	once	CASSLGRGYEQYF	TGTGCCAGCAGCTTAGGAAGGGGCTACGAGCAGTACTTC
TRBV5-4	TRBJ2-2	-	-	CASSLGQLGELFF	TGTGCCAGCAGCTTAGGACAGCTCGGGGAGCTGTTTTTT
TRBV12-3/TRBV12-4	TRBJ2-7	-	-	CASSALATEQYF	TGTGCCAGCAGTGCCCTAGCGACCGAGCAGTACTTC
TRBV19	TRBJ2-7	TRBD2	once	CASSIKLAGRSFYEQYF	TGTGCCAGTAGTATAAAACTAGCGGGGAGATCTTTTTACGAGCAGTACTTC
TRBV15	TRBJ2-2	-	-	CATSRDGLGTGELFF	TGTGCCACCAGCAGAGACGGGCTGGGCACCGGGGAGCTGTTTTTT
TRBV10-2	TRBJ2-7	-	-	CASRGQEYSSYEQYF	TGCGCCAGCAGGGGCCAGGAGTATAGCTCCTACGAGCAGTACTTC
TRBV7-9	TRBJ1-5	TRBD1	-	CASSFGTGVNQPQHF	TGTGCCAGCAGCTTTGGGACAGGGGTAAATCAGCCCCAGCATTTT
TRBV4-1	TRBJ1-2	-	-	CASSQELAGPYGYTF	TGCGCCAGCAGCCAAGAGCTTGCAGGGCCCTATGGCTACACCTTC
TRBV7-3	TRBJ2-5	-	-	CASSTTRGGRETQYF	TGTGCCAGCAGCACCACTAGGGGTGGGAGAGAGACCCAGTACTTC
TRBV3-1/TRBV3-2	TRBJ2-5	-	-	CASSQVGRQETQYF	TGTGCCAGCAGCCAAGTGGGCCGCCAAGAGACCCAGTACTTC
TRBV25-1	TRBJ1-5	-	-	CASTSSWRGGGRPQHF	TGTGCCAGCACAAGTTCCTGGAGGGGGGGAGGCCGGCCCCAGCATTTT
TRBV30	TRBJ2-3	TRBD1	-	CAWERWTGSTDTQYF	TGTGCCTGGGAGAGGTGGACAGGGAGCACAGATACGCAGTATTTT
TRBV4-1	TRBJ1-1	-	-	CASSQERFNTEAFF	TGCGCCAGCAGCCAAGAGAGGTTTAATACTGAAGCTTTCTTT
TRBV25-1	TRBJ2-2	-	-	CASSDLANTGELFF	TGTGCCAGCAGTGACCTCGCGAACACCGGGGAGCTGTTTTTT
TRBV2	TRBJ2-6	-	-	CASSPATGTGANVLTF	TGTGCCAGCAGTCCCGCTACGGGCACTGGGGCCAACGTCCTGACTTTC
TRBV10-2	TRBJ2-7	-	-	CASYSSYEQYF	TGCGCCAGCTACAGTTCCTACGAGCAGTACTTC
TRBV29-1	TRBJ1-2	TRBD1	-	CSVVEDRSYGYTF	TGCAGCGTTGTGGAGGACAGGTCCTATGGCTACACCTTC
TRBV2	TRBJ2-7	-	-	CASSKPGYEQYF	TGTGCCAGCAGCAAACCGGGCTACGAGCAGTACTTC